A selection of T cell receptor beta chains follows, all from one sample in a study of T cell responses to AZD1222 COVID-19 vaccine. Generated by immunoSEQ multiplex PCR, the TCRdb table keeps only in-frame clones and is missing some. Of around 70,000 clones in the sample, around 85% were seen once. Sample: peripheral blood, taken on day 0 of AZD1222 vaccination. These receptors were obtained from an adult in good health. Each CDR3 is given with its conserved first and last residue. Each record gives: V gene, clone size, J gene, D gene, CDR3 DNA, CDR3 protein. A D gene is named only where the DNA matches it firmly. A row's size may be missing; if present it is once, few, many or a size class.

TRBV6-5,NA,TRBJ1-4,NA,TGTGCCAGCAGTTACTCTCAGCGGGGTAATGAAAAACTGTTTTTT,CASSYSQRGNEKLFF
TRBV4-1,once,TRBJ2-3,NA,TGCGCCAGCAGCCAAGCTGTCCTCACAGATACGCAGTATTTT,CASSQAVLTDTQYF
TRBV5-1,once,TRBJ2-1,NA,TGCGCCAGCAGCTTGGGGCTAGCAGGGTCGTACAATGAGCAGTTCTTC,CASSLGLAGSYNEQFF
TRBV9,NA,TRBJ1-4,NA,TGTGCCAGCAGCGCGGGAGGGTTCCAGGGTCCTAATGAAAAACTGTTTTTT,CASSAGGFQGPNEKLFF
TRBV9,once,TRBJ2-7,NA,TGTGCCAGCAGCTCGAGCCGGGACCTAGGGAGTGGGCAGTACTTC,CASSSSRDLGSGQYF
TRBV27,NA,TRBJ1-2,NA,TGTGCCAGCAGTTCTCAGACAGGAGTTAACTATGGCTACACCTTC,CASSSQTGVNYGYTF
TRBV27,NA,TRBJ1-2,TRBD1,TGTGCCAGCAGGGATTCCGGGACAGGGCATGGCTACACCTTC,CASRDSGTGHGYTF
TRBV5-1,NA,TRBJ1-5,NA,TGCGCCAGCAGCTTGGACGGCAATCAGCCCCAGCATTTT,CASSLDGNQPQHF
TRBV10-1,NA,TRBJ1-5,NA,TGCGCCAGCACCAACGGGGGGGGTTTGCTCGACCAGCCCCAGCATTTT,CASTNGGGLLDQPQHF
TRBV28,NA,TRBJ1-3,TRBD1,TGTGCCAGCAGCCGGGACAGGAGCTCTGGAAACACCATATATTTT,CASSRDRSSGNTIYF
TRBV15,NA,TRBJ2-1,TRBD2,TGTGCCACCAGCAGGAGGACTAGCGGGAGCTATGAGCAGTTCTTC,CATSRRTSGSYEQFF
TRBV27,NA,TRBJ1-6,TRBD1,TGTGCCAGCAGTTTTTCACAGGGGAACAATAATTCACCCCTCCACTTT,CASSFSQGNNNSPLHF
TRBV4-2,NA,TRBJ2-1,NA,TGTGCCAGCAGCCAGCCTCCAGGAAATGAGCAGTTCTTC,CASSQPPGNEQFF
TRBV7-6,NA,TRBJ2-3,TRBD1,TGTGCCAGCAGCTGGGAGACAGGGGGAAGTGCAGATACGCAGTATTTT,CASSWETGGSADTQYF
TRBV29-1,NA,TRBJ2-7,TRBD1,TGCAGCGTTGAAGATCGGGACAGGAACGCCTACGAGCAGTACTTC,CSVEDRDRNAYEQYF
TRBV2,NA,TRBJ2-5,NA,TGTGCCAGCAGTGAAGCGCTTGCAGGGAGAGAGACCCAGTACTTC,CASSEALAGRETQYF
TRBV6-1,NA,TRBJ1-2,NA,TGTGCCAGCACCACGGTAGCTAACTATGGCTACACCTTC,CASTTVANYGYTF
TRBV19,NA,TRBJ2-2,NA,TGTGCCAGTAAGTGGGCTGGCACCGGGGAGCTGTTTTTT,CASKWAGTGELFF
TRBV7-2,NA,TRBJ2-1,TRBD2,TGTGCCAGCAGCCTCCTAGCGGGGGGCAGCTCCTACAATGAGCAGTTCTTC,CASSLLAGGSSYNEQFF
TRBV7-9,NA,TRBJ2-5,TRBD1,TGTGCCAGCAGCTCAGGGGGCGAACGTCGAGAGACCCAGTACTTC,CASSSGGERRETQYF
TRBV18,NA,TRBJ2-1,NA,TGTGCCAGCTCACCAGGGGCTGGGAGGGAGCAGTTCTTC,CASSPGAGREQFF
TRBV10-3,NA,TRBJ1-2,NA,TGTGCCACGGGGCGAGGGGGGCCTGGCTACACCTTC,CATGRGGPGYTF
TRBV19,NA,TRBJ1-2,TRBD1,TGTGCCAGTAGTACGGACAGGGGCTACACCTTC,CASSTDRGYTF
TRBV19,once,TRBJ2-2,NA,TGTGCCAGTAGTATGCGTCGAGGTAACACCGGGGAGCTGTTTTTT,CASSMRRGNTGELFF
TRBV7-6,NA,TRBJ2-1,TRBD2,TGTGCCAGCAGTTCAGCGGGGGGGACTTACAATGAGCAGTTCTTC,CASSSAGGTYNEQFF
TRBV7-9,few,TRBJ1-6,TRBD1,TGTGCCAGCAGCTCCTACAGGGGGCTAAATTCACCCCTCCACTTT,CASSSYRGLNSPLHF
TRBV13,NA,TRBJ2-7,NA,TGTGCCAGCAGCCCCCACACAGATGCGGGGTACGAGCAGTACTTC,CASSPHTDAGYEQYF
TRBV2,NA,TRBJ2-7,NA,TGTGCCAGCAGTACCCCGGTCCCCCCGATATATTACGAGCAGTACTTC,CASSTPVPPIYYEQYF
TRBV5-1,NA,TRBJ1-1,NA,TGCGCCAGCAGCTTGGTGGGGGGAAGGGGCACTGAAGCTTTCTTT,CASSLVGGRGTEAFF
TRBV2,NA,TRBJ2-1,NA,TGTGCCAGCAGAATCGGTGGGACACCCTCCTACAATGAGCAGTTCTTC,CASRIGGTPSYNEQFF
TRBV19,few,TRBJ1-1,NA,TGTGCCAGTAGTATAGATCGTAGCGGTCCTACTGAAGCTTTCTTT,CASSIDRSGPTEAFF
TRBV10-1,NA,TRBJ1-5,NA,TGCGCCAGCAGTGAGGGGGACAATCAGCCCCAGCATTTT,CASSEGDNQPQHF
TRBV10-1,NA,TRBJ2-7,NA,TGCGCCAGCAGTGGATCTCTCAATGGGGAGCAGTACTTC,CASSGSLNGEQYF
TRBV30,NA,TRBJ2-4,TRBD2,TGTGCCTGGAGTTTGACTCTAGCGGGGGTAGCCAAAAACATTCAGTACTTC,CAWSLTLAGVAKNIQYF
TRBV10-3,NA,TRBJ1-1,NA,TGTGCCATCAGTGCCGCGGGGTACACTGAAGCTTTCTTT,CAISAAGYTEAFF
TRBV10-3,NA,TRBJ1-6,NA,TGTGCCATCAGTGCGGAGAGCTCCTATAATTCACCCCTCCACTTT,CAISAESSYNSPLHF